These 15 T cell receptor beta chains were sequenced from one sample in a study of cytomegalovirus exposure and HLA in healthy donors. PCR employed 60 Vbeta and 13 Jbeta primers. Generated by immunoSEQ multiplex PCR, the TCRdb table keeps only in-frame clones and is missing some. The sample consists of about 43,000 clones, approximately 57% of them appearing once. Sequencing was done on a sample of PBMCs. These receptors originate from a man aged 60 to 69 in good health and CMV-seropositive.

The chain employs TRBV19 and TRBJ1-2; D remains ambiguous. Looked up from germline, CDR1 is LNHDA and CDR2 is SQIVND (reference sequence). The CDR3 loop spans 15 amino acids. V was trimmed by 3 bases and J by 0 bases, leaving 11 bases between them. The CDR3 region has the DNA TGTGCCAGTAGTATCGATCTACGAGCTAACTATGGCTACACCTTC. It specifies CASSIDLRANYGYTF.

The chain employs TRBV29-1 and TRBJ2-5; tentative D call: TRBD2 (6 bases). In germline, CDR1 is SQVTM, CDR2 ANQGSEA. The CDR3 has 10 residues. The ends were cut back, 7 bases at V and 11 bases at J, with 14 bases in the middle. The CDR3 region has the DNA TGCAGCGGAGTCTCCGGGAGTCAGTACTTC. This gives the protein CSGVSGSQYF.

This chain links TRBV28 with TRBJ2-1; D not resolved. The CDR3 consists of 12 residues. Looked up from germline, CDR1 is MDHEN and CDR2 is SYDVKM. V dropped 3 bases and J dropped 4 bases, with 4 bases sitting between them. The DNA of the CDR3 is TGTGCCAGCAGTTTCCCATACAATGAGCAGTTCTTC. This sequence encodes CASSFPYNEQFF.

This clone turned up a few times. V and J are TRBV28 and TRBJ2-7, with D maybe TRBD1 (5 bases). Per germline, CDR1 MDHEN and CDR2 SYDVKM. Deletions cut 7 bases from V and 0 bases from J, with 13 bases between. The CDR3 contains 14 residues. The CDR3 loop reads CASISRVFSYEQYF. The CDR3 region has the DNA TGTGCCAGCATTAGCAGGGTCTTCTCCTACGAGCAGTACTTC.

This chain joins TRBV7-9 and TRBJ1-4, with 7 bases fitting TRBD1. Germline CDR1 and CDR2: SEHNR and FQNEAQ (reference sequence). The CDR3 spans 16 residues. Trimming removed 3 bases from V and 5 bases from J; junction bases left unmatched: 9. CDR3 DNA sequence: TGTGCCAGCAGCTTCGCGATGGGACAGCAAAATGAAAAACTGTTTTTT. It is translated as CASSFAMGQQNEKLFF.

The V and J genes are TRBV5-6 and TRBJ1-1; TRBD1 matches 11 bases. J gave up 4 bases and V 4 bases, and 3 bases lay outside the gene matches. The CDR3 has 14 amino acids. Germline V gene lookup returns CDR1 SGHDT and CDR2 YYEEEE. The CDR3 protein is CASSRGQGGTEAFF. In DNA form, the CDR3 reads TGTGCCAGCAGCCGGGGACAGGGGGGCACTGAAGCTTTCTTT.

The V call is TRBV6-5, the J call TRBJ1-2; D is possibly TRBD1 (6 bases). The CDR3 is made up of 13 amino acids. Germline V lookup: CDR1 MNHEY, CDR2 SVGAGI. The V end lost 5 bases, the J end lost 2 bases, and 9 bases lay between the germline ends. CDR3 DNA sequence: TGTGCCAGCAGTCCCACAGGGAACTATGGCTACACCTTC. Protein: CASSPTGNYGYTF.

This clone showed up just a few times. The rearrangement joins TRBV11-2 to TRBJ1-4; 7 bases match TRBD1. Per germline, CDR1 SGHAT and CDR2 FQNNGV. The V and J ends lost 5 bases and 4 bases, in that order; junction bases with no gene match: 4. There are 14 residues in the CDR3. The CDR3 sequence is CASSPQGVNEKLFF. The CDR3 DNA reads TGTGCCAGCAGCCCTCAGGGGGTTAATGAAAAACTGTTTTTT.

V usage is TRBV5-1 and J usage is TRBJ2-7; D perhaps matches TRBD2 (5 bases). This CDR3 contains 13 residues. V was trimmed by 2 bases and J by 0 bases, leaving 6 bases between them. Germline CDR1 reads SGHRS; CDR2 reads YFSETQ. CDR3 residues: CASSFGVSYEQYF. CDR3 DNA: TGCGCCAGCAGCTTCGGGGTCTCCTACGAGCAGTACTTC.

J is TRBJ2-7 and V is TRBV27, with TRBD2 as a possible D gene (5 bases). The CDR3 consists of 14 residues. V shed 8 bases and J shed 7 bases, with 21 bases lying between them. CDR1 is MNHEY, CDR2 SMNVEV, per germline (reference sequence). The CDR3 sequence: CASASPGPTGEQYF. DNA for the CDR3: TGTGCCAGCGCCTCGCCGGGTCCGACGGGAGAGCAGTACTTC.

With respect to this clone: At one boundary the junction diverges from the germline segment, which might be a read error. The chain employs TRBV7-9 and TRBJ2-7; D unresolved. The germline V gene has CDR1 SEHNR and CDR2 FQNEAQ (reference sequence). The CDR3 sequence is 12 residues long. The CDR3 protein is CSSSLVPYEQYF. In nucleotides, the CDR3 is TGTTCCAGCAGCTTAGTCCCGTACGAGCAGTACTTC.

This clone was recorded once. One junction end does not reproduce the germline sequence, and a read error may be involved. V usage is TRBV7-7 and J usage is TRBJ2-5; D may be TRBD1 (5 bases). This CDR3 is 13 amino acids long. CDR1 is SSHAT, CDR2 FNYEAQ, per germline (reference sequence). The CDR3 sequence is CASSFQGTETQYF. DNA for the CDR3: TGTGCTAGCAGCTTTCAGGGTACAGAGACCCAGTACTTC.

In DNA form, the CDR3 reads TGTGCCAGCGAGACAGGGTCGATCGGGGAGCTGTTTTTT. It specifies CASETGSIGELFF. The chain uses TRBV19 and TRBJ2-2; 7 nucleotides match TRBD1. V was pared by 9 bases and J by 7 bases, with 8 bases of the junction left unmatched. This CDR3 contains 13 residues. CDR1 is LNHDA, CDR2 SQIVND, per germline (reference sequence).

The chain uses TRBV6-5 and TRBJ1-1; D may be TRBD1 (6 bases). The CDR3 extends over 15 amino acids. The ends were cut back, 5 bases at V and 5 bases at J, with 18 bases in the middle. The germline V gene encodes CDR1 MNHEY and CDR2 SVGAGI. CDR3: CASSKRTALGTEAFF. CDR3 nucleotides: TGTGCCAGCAGTAAACGGACAGCCTTGGGAACTGAAGCTTTCTTT.

The rearrangement links TRBV5-1 to TRBJ2-7; 9 bases map to TRBD1. This CDR3 spans 15 amino acids. Trimming at V came to 4 bases and at J to 2 bases, leaving 7 bases not matched to a gene. Per the germline V gene, CDR1 is SGHRS and CDR2 is YFSETQ. CDR3: CASSPGDRDTYEQYF. In DNA, the CDR3 is TGCGCCAGCAGCCCCGGGGACAGGGATACCTACGAGCAGTACTTC.